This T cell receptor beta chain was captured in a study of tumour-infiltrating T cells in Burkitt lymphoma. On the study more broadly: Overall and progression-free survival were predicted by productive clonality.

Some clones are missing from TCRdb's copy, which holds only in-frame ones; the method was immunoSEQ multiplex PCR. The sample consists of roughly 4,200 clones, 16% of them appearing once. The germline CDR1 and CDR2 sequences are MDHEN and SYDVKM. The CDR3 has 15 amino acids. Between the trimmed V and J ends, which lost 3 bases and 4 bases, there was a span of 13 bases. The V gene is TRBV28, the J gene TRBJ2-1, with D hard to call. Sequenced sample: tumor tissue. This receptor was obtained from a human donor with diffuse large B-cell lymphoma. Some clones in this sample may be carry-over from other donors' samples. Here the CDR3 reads CASSLGGIRYNEQFF. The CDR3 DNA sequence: TGTGCCAGCAGTTTGGGTGGTATTCGATACAATGAGCAGTTCTTC. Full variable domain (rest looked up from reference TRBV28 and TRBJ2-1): DVKVTQSSRYLVKRTGEKVFLECVQDMDHENMFWYRQDPGLGLRLIYFSYDVKMKEKGDIPEGYSVSREKKERFSLILESASTNQTSMYLCASSLGGIRYNEQFFGPGTRLTVL.